This T cell receptor (beta chain) emerged from a study of shared clonotypes between healthy human individuals. Study overall: Samples came from a couple of female and a few male donors aged 18 to 49.

The method was immunoSEQ multiplex PCR; TCRdb's version includes in-frame clones alone and lacks a portion of them. The sample has some 2.1 million clones, just over 90% seen once. Naive CD8 cells comprised CD45RO-negative, CCR7-positively selected cells, excluding terminally differentiated effector memory CD45RA+ cells. The length of the CDR3 is 16 residues. Trimming removed 8 bases from V and 0 bases from J; junction bases left unmatched: 8. Germline values: CDR1 ENHRY, CDR2 SYGVKD. The rearrangement links TRBV10-3 to TRBJ2-2; TRBD2 aligns across 8 bases. The specimen was naive CD8+ T cells from PBMCs. This receptor was obtained from a man aged 18 to 30 in good health. Some clones in this sample may be carry-over from other donors' samples. The DNA for the CDR3 is TGTGCCATCCTCCATAGCGGGGAGGCGAACACCGGGGAGCTGTTTTTT. Encoded protein: CAILHSGEANTGELFF.